This T cell receptor beta chain was sequenced during a study of shared clonotypes between healthy human individuals. Regarding the study as a whole: Only a few donors were included, so the genetic and exposure-history diversity represented was limited.

Regarding this clone: The target antigen is unknown.

The CDR3 consists of 12 residues. Trimming removed 2 bases from V and 7 bases from J, with 9 bases in between. Germline assignment: CDR1 SEHNR and CDR2 FQNEAQ (reference sequence). Measured with immunoSEQ multiplex PCR; TCRdb has only the in-frame clones, and not every one. The sample contains more than 550,000 clones, roughly 88% of which appear only once. The clonotype comes from a young man in good health. Some clones in this sample may be carry-over from other donors' samples. Sequencing was done on a sample of memory CD8+ T cells from PBMCs. Subset in this sample: CD45RO+ cells pooled with CCR7-negative TemRA cells. V and J are TRBV7-9 and TRBJ2-7; no reliable D call. This chain's CDR3 is CASSLSSAEQYF. The CDR3 DNA reads TGTGCCAGCAGCTTATCGTCGGCTGAGCAGTACTTC. Full variable domain (rest looked up from reference TRBV7-9 and TRBJ2-7): DTGVSQNPRHKITKRGQNVTFRCDPISEHNRLYWYRQTLGQGPEFLTYFQNEAQLEKSRLLSDRFSAERPKGSFSTLEIQRTEQGDSAMYLCASSLSSAEQYFGPGTRLTVT.